This T cell receptor (beta chain) was recorded in a study of T-cell memory formation after mild COVID-19. This clonotype was found many times. Antigen: not known. The CDR3 length is 14 residues. Germline CDR1 MNHEY, CDR2 SVGEGT. The germline V and J ends were trimmed by 6 bases and 2 bases, with 11 bases remaining between them. Study-level results: Pre-infection memory contained some responding clones, which suggested that cross-reactive memory had joined.

Each CDR3 protein gets one entry after TCRdb re-called the 5' RACE reads with MiXCR. The sample holds 75,000 to 95,000 distinct CDR3 sequences, roughly 15% seen once. This clonotype was sampled from a man aged 18-30 years who had mild COVID-19 (a few samples of this study predate the infection). Cell type and time point are not known. V is TRBV6-2 or TRBV6-3 and J is TRBJ2-1; D not certain. Source material: PBMCs or a T cell subset sorted from them (not recorded which). CDR3 nucleotide sequence: TGTGCCAGCAGCCAAGACTCCCCCTACAATGAGCAGTTCTTC. Translation gives CASSQDSPYNEQFF.